The source of this TCR beta chain is a study of molecular identifiers for immune sequencing clone quantification. Sequencing libraries of naive CD8 cells derived from roughly 20,000 to 1,000,000 sorted cells with 10%, 30% or 50% RNA. Study-wide points: Amid some 900,000 naive cells, spiked Jurkat TCR RNA from one cell was reportedly still detectable.

This clonotype occurred many times. Its antigen is still unknown. The V gene end was trimmed by 0 bases and the J gene end by 8 bases; junction bases not matched to a gene: 7. This CDR3 has 15 amino acids. Looked up from germline, CDR1 is MNHEY and CDR2 is SVGEGT. Using its own MiXCR run on the PCR reads, TCRdb lists one record per CDR3 protein. The sample contains around 89,000 distinct CDR3 sequences, around 20% of which appear only once. The receptor comes from a human donor in good health. Some libraries in this study had Jurkat cell RNA spiked in. V is TRBV6-2 or TRBV6-3 and J is TRBJ2-4; 7 bases are a match to TRBD1. Sequenced sample: naive CD8+ T cells from blood, with Jurkat cell RNA spiked in. Subset here: FACS-sorted CD8+CD4-CCR7+CD45RA+ naive T cells. The CDR3 region is CASSYSGTELDIQYF. In DNA form, the CDR3 reads TGTGCCAGCAGTTACTCCGGGACAGAACTCGACATTCAGTACTTC.